This T cell receptor (gamma chain) stems from a study of Vδ1+ human thymocytes. Study-wide points: Highly polyclonal TRG and TRD repertoires with Gaussian CDR3 length distributions appeared in thymus. Approximately 19% of thymic delta-chain sequences were Vdelta2, with few Vdelta3, unlike blood Vdelta1+ controls. The authors advised highly purified populations and single-cell validation.

Notes on this clone: The antigen is undetermined.

This CDR3 spans 16 amino acids. Unmatched junction bases numbered 11, after V lost 0 bases and J lost 3 bases. Germline assignment: CDR1 VINAFY and CDR2 YDVSNSKD. After alphabeta T cell depletion, CD3+ Vdelta1+ Vdelta2- thymocytes were sorted. Sorted Vdelta1+ thymocytes were roughly 98% to 99.6% pure. Extracted RNA was reverse transcribed into cDNA. Pooled V-gene forward primers with one constant-region reverse primer generated the CDR3 amplicons by multiplex PCR. TCRdb called clones from the multiplex PCR reads again using CATT. The sample lists some 9,000 gamma-chain clones; around three fifths were seen once.

V and J are TRGV5 and TRGJ1 or TRGJ2. TCRdb gives no J gene; it was assigned here by matching the DNA to germline. The TCR was taken from a girl under three years old who had congenital heart surgery. The specimen was Vdelta1+ gamma-delta thymocytes from the thymus. Indicated subset: FACS-sorted CD3+ TCRalphabeta- TCRVdelta1+ TCRVdelta2- thymocytes. The CDR3 DNA reads as TGTGCCACCTGGGACAGGCAGGGGAGGATTTATTATAAGAAACTCTTT. Residues: CATWDRQGRIYYKKLF.